These 5 T cell receptor beta chains originate from one sample sequenced in a study of OX40 agonist ivuxolimab in advanced cancers. Assay used: immunoSEQ multiplex PCR; TCRdb lists only in-frame clones, some missing. Of tens of thousands of clones listed, 70% to 90% are singletons. The source material was CD4+ or CD8+ T cells sorted from blood, sampled in a trial of the OX40 agonist ivuxolimab. These receptors were taken from an adult with an advanced solid tumor such as melanoma, head and neck, liver or kidney cancer.

This chain joins TRBV28 and TRBJ1-2, with unresolved D. CDR3 length: 15 residues. CDR1 and CDR2 from the germline V gene are MDHEN and SYDVKM. V was pared by 8 bases and J by 0 bases, with 16 bases between. The CDR3 bases are TGTGCCAGCGGCTTTCCAGGAGGAGCTAACTATGGCTACACCTTC. It translates to CASGFPGGANYGYTF.

The chain uses TRBV6-5 and TRBJ2-1; either TRBD1 or TRBD2 may fit D (5 bases each). CDR3 length: 14 residues. CDR1 and CDR2 from the germline V gene are MNHEY and SVGAGI. Deletions cut 6 bases from V and 6 bases from J, with 15 bases between. CDR3 sequence reads: CASSTGRPSNEQFF. The CDR3 DNA reads as TGTGCCAGCAGCACGGGACGCCCCTCCAATGAGCAGTTCTTC.

This chain joins TRBV19 and TRBJ2-1, with 11 bases lining up with TRBD2. The length of the CDR3 is 13 residues. The germline CDR1 and CDR2 sequences are LNHDA and SQIVND (reference sequence). Losses at the gene ends were 10 bases for V and 11 bases for J; bases not matched to a gene: 10. The CDR3 spells CATSGLAVLKQFF. The CDR3 DNA sequence: TGTGCCACCTCGGGACTAGCGGTATTAAAGCAGTTCTTC.

The V and J genes are TRBV5-1 and TRBJ1-1; TRBD1 might be the D (5 bases). CDR1 SGHRS and CDR2 YFSETQ come from the germline V gene. Trimming took off 0 bases at V and 3 bases at J, with 9 bases between the two ends. This CDR3 contains 14 residues. CDR3 residues: CASSLGWGDTEAFF. The CDR3 bases are TGCGCCAGCAGCTTGGGTTGGGGGGACACTGAAGCTTTCTTT.

The chain joins TRBV5-4 to TRBJ2-5; the match to TRBD1 covers 10 bases. The length of the CDR3 is 15 residues. The V gene's germline CDR1 is SGHNT and CDR2 YYREEE (reference sequence). V lost 4 bases to trimming and J lost 5 bases; unmatched junction nucleotides: 8. The CDR3 loop reads CASSLGTGVVETQYF. CDR3 coding DNA: TGTGCCAGCAGCCTCGGGACAGGGGTGGTCGAGACCCAGTACTTC. The full variable domain, with the rest looked up from reference TRBV5-4 and TRBJ2-5, is ETGVTQSPTHLIKTRGQQVTLRCSSQSGHNTVSWYQQALGQGPQFIFQYYREEENGRGNFPPRFSGLQFPNYSSELNVNALELDDSALYLCASSLGTGVVETQYFGPGTRLLVL.